This T cell receptor (beta chain) appears in the sequencing data of a study of blood T cell repertoires in COVID-19. Study details: T cells, B-cell-depleted T cells, or PBMCs supplied cDNA or gDNA.

The CDR3 extends over 16 amino acids. The ends were cut back, 2 bases at V and 3 bases at J, with 14 bases in the middle. Per germline, CDR1 MDHEN and CDR2 SYDVKM. As handled by the study authors: Nucleated cell counts were estimated from reference gene primer amplification. The method was immunoSEQ multiplex PCR; TCRdb's version includes in-frame clones alone and lacks a portion of them. Clone size and V and J calls were adopted from that table, with D and trimming inferred from the DNA. Of about 220,000 clones in the sample, about 90% were seen once. This TCR derives from a man between 35 and 55 years old with active or convalescent COVID-19. J is TRBJ1-5 and V is TRBV28; D gene ambiguous. The sequenced sample was peripheral blood. The CDR3 reads CASSLNSHPINQPQHF. In DNA form, the CDR3 reads TGTGCCAGCAGTTTAAACTCCCACCCGATCAATCAGCCCCAGCATTTT.